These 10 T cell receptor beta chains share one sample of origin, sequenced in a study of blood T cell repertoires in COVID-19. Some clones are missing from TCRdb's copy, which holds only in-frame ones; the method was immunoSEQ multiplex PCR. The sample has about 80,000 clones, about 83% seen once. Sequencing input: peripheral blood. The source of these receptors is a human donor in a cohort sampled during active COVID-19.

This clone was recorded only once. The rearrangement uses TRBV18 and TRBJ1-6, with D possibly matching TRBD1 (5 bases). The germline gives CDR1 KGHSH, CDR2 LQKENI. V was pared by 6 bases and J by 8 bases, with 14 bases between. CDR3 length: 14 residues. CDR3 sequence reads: CASSPGGGDSPLHF. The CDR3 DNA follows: TGTGCCAGCTCCCCCGGGGGGGGAGATTCACCCCTCCACTTT.

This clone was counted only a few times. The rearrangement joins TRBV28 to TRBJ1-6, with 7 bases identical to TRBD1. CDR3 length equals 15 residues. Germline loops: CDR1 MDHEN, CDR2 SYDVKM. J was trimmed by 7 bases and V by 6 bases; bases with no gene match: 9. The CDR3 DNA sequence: TGTGCCAGCAGACCGGTGAGGGGGCGGAATTCACCCCTCCACTTT. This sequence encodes CASRPVRGRNSPLHF. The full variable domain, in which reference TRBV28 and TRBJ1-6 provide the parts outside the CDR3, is DVKVTQSSRYLVKRTGEKVFLECVQDMDHENMFWYRQDPGLGLRLIYFSYDVKMKEKGDIPEGYSVSREKKERFSLILESASTNQTSMYLCASRPVRGRNSPLHFGNGTRLTVT.

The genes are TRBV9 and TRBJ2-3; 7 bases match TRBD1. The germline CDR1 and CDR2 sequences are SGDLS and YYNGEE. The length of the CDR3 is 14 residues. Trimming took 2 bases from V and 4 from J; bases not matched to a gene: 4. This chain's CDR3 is CASSVRQGPDTQYF. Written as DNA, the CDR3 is TGTGCCAGCAGCGTCCGACAGGGACCAGATACGCAGTATTTT. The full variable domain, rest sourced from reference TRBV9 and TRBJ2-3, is DSGVTQTPKHLITATGQRVTLRCSPRSGDLSVYWYQQSLDQGLQFLIQYYNGEERAKGNILERFSAQQFPDLHSELNLSSLELGDSALYFCASSVRQGPDTQYFGPGTRLTVL.

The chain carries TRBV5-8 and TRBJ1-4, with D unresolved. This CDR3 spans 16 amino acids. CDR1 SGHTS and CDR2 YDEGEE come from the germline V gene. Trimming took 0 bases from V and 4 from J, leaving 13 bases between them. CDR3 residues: CASSLAGVGVNEKLFF. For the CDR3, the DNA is TGTGCCAGCAGCTTGGCCGGGGTCGGGGTTAATGAAAAACTGTTTTTT.

The CDR3 region is CASNPGTGYNSPLHF. In nucleotides, the CDR3 is TGTGCCAGCAATCCTGGGACAGGCTATAATTCACCCCTCCACTTT. V and J are TRBV28 and TRBJ1-6; 8 nucleotides agree with TRBD1. Germline lookup yields CDR1 MDHEN and CDR2 SYDVKM. This CDR3 comprises 15 residues. The junction had 5 bases not matched to a gene; V was cut back by 7 bases and J by 3 bases. Full variable domain (outside the CDR3, taken from reference TRBV28 and TRBJ1-6): DVKVTQSSRYLVKRTGEKVFLECVQDMDHENMFWYRQDPGLGLRLIYFSYDVKMKEKGDIPEGYSVSREKKERFSLILESASTNQTSMYLCASNPGTGYNSPLHFGNGTRLTVT.

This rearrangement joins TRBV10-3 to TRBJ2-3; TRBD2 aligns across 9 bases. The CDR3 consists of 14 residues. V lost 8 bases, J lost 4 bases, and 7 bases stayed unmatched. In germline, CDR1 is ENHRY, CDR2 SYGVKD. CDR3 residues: CAILAGTSPDTQYF. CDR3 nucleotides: TGTGCCATCCTCGCGGGGACTAGCCCAGATACGCAGTATTTT.

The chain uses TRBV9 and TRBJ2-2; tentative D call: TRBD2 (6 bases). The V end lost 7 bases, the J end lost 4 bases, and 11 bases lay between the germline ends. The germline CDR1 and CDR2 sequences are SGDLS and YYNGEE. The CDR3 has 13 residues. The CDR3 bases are TGTGCCAGCGGGAGCGGGCCCACCGGGGAGCTGTTTTTT. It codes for CASGSGPTGELFF.

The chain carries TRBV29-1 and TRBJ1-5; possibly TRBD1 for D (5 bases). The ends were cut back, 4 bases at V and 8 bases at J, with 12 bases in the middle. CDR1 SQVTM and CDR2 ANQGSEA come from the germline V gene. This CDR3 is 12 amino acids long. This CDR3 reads CSVGQGGEPQHF. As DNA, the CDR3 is TGCAGCGTTGGGCAGGGCGGTGAGCCCCAGCATTTT.

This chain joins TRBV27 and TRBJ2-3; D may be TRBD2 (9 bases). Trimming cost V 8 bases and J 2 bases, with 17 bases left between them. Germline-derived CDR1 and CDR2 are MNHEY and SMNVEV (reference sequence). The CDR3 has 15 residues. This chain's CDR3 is CASGQGLALTDTQYF. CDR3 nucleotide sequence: TGTGCCAGCGGACAGGGACTAGCACTCACAGATACGCAGTATTTT.

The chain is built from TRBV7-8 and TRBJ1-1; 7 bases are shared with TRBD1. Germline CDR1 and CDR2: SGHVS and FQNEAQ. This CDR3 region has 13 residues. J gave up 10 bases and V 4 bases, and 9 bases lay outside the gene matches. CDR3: CASSSGQRGIAFF. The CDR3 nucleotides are TGTGCCAGCAGCTCGGGACAGAGGGGGATAGCTTTCTTT.